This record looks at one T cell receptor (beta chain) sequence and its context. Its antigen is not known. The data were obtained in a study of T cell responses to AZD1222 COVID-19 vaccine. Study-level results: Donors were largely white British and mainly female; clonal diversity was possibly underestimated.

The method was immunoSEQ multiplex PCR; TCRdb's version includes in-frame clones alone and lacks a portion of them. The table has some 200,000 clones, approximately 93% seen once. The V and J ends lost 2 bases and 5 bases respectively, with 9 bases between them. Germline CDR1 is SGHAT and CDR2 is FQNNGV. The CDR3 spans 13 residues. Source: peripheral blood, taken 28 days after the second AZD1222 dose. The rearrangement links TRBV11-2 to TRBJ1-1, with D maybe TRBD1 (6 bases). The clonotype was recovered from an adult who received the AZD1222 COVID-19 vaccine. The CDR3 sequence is CASSLFTGTEAFF. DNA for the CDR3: TGTGCCAGCAGCTTATTCACAGGGACTGAAGCTTTCTTT.